The rows below give T cell receptor beta chains drawn from one sample of a study of T-cell memory formation after mild COVID-19. TCRdb used MiXCR to reprocess the 5' RACE reads, holding one entry per CDR3 protein. The sample gives about 410,000 distinct CDR3 sequences, 20% to 30% of which show up once; around 13% is in the top ten. Input material: PBMCs or a T cell subset sorted from them (not recorded which). The origin of the receptors is an adult woman who had mild COVID-19 (a few samples of this study predate the infection). Cell type and time point are not known. CDR3s include the opening cysteine and the closing phenylalanine or tryptophan. A D gene is named only where the DNA matches it firmly. A clone size is listed for some rows: how often the clone was seen (once, few, many), or a class if it is expanded.

J | D | V | size | CDR3 | DNA
TRBJ2-7 | NA | TRBV7-2 | few | CASSAGLRSYEQYF | TGTGCCAGCAGCGCGGGACTCCGCTCCTACGAGCAGTACTTC
TRBJ2-3 | NA | TRBV29-1 | NA | CSVEGWRGLPDTQYF | TGCAGCGTTGAAGGGTGGAGAGGGTTGCCAGATACGCAGTATTTT
TRBJ1-5 | TRBD1 | TRBV12-3/TRBV12-4 | NA | CASSPRGRDQPQHF | TGTGCCAGCAGTCCCAGGGGGCGGGATCAGCCCCAGCATTTT
TRBJ2-7 | TRBD1 | TRBV12-3/TRBV12-4 | NA | CASTRQGVYEQYF | TGTGCCAGCACCCGACAGGGGGTCTACGAGCAGTACTTC
TRBJ2-7 | NA | TRBV6-6 | NA | CASSYGELRGSYEQYF | TGTGCCAGCAGTTACGGGGAATTGAGGGGCTCCTACGAGCAGTACTTC
TRBJ1-1 | NA | TRBV5-1 | few | CASSLDGVRTEAFF | TGCGCCAGCAGCTTGGATGGGGTCAGAACTGAAGCTTTCTTT
TRBJ1-2 | TRBD1 | TRBV20-1 | NA | CSAQRTGRDGYTF | TGCAGTGCTCAACGGACAGGGCGGGATGGCTACACCTTC
TRBJ2-7 | NA | TRBV27 | many | CASSPTRVSYEQYF | TGTGCCAGCAGTCCAACAAGAGTGTCCTACGAGCAGTACTTC
TRBJ1-4 | NA | TRBV7-9 | few | CASSTTVINEKLFF | TGTGCCAGCAGCACGACAGTAATTAATGAAAAACTGTTTTTT
TRBJ2-7 | NA | TRBV11-1 | few | CASSLSVNFYEQYF | TGTGCCAGCAGCTTATCGGTGAATTTCTACGAGCAGTACTTC
TRBJ2-3 | NA | TRBV7-9 | NA | CARNPLGSITDTQYF | TGTGCCAGAAACCCTCTAGGTAGTATCACAGATACGCAGTATTTT
TRBJ2-2 | NA | TRBV7-2 | NA | CASSLVGVRLQNTGELFF | TGTGCCAGCAGCTTAGTGGGGGTCCGGCTACAGAACACCGGGGAGCTGTTTTTT
TRBJ1-6 | NA | TRBV7-9 | NA | CASSLGPADNSPLHF | TGTGCCAGCAGCTTAGGGCCGGCCGATAATTCACCCCTCCACTTT
TRBJ1-2 | NA | TRBV11-2 | few | CASSLGPGGYGYTF | TGTGCCAGCAGCTTAGGGCCCGGGGGTTATGGCTACACCTTC
TRBJ2-3 | NA | TRBV7-9 | NA | CASSFVSNTDTQYF | TGTGCCAGCAGCTTCGTGAGTAACACAGATACGCAGTATTTT
TRBJ2-5 | NA | TRBV10-3 | few | CAIGRETQYF | TGTGCCATCGGGAGGGAGACCCAGTACTTC
TRBJ1-3 | NA | TRBV3-1 | few | CASSQAGQRSSGNTIYF | TGTGCCAGCAGCCAAGCTGGACAGAGGAGCTCTGGAAACACCATATATTTT
TRBJ1-5 | NA | TRBV7-2 | NA | CASSPVAGGEQPQHF | TGTGCCAGCAGCCCCGTTGCGGGGGGAGAGCAGCCCCAGCATTTT
TRBJ2-1 | TRBD1 | TRBV5-6 | few | CASSLAARGRWEQFF | TGTGCCAGCAGCTTGGCCGCCAGGGGGCGCTGGGAGCAGTTCTTC
TRBJ1-2 | NA | TRBV10-3 | NA | CAISESNYGYTF | TGTGCCATCAGTGAATCTAACTATGGCTACACCTTC
TRBJ1-5 | NA | TRBV20-1 | NA | CSATQANQPQHF | TGCAGTGCTACCCAGGCGAATCAGCCCCAGCATTTT
TRBJ2-7 | NA | TRBV12-3/TRBV12-4 | few | CASSSAGAPYEQYF | TGTGCCAGCAGTTCGGCAGGGGCGCCCTACGAGCAGTACTTC
TRBJ1-1 | NA | TRBV7-9 | NA | CASNSPEGTENTEAFF | TGTGCCAGCAACTCACCCGAGGGGACGGAGAACACTGAAGCTTTCTTT
TRBJ2-4 | TRBD1 | TRBV11-3 | few | CASSLAYRGRNIQYF | TGTGCCAGCAGCTTGGCTTACAGGGGTAGAAACATTCAGTACTTC
TRBJ1-5 | NA | TRBV19 | few | CASTKGGPGQPQHF | TGTGCCAGTACTAAGGGGGGGCCGGGTCAGCCCCAGCATTTT
TRBJ2-7 | TRBD2 | TRBV7-9 | few | CASSPPGLADYEQYF | TGTGCCAGCAGCCCTCCGGGACTAGCGGACTACGAGCAGTACTTC
TRBJ2-2 | TRBD1 | TRBV3-1 | NA | CASSQGTGVTGELFF | TGTGCCAGCAGCCAAGGGACAGGGGTGACCGGGGAGCTGTTTTTT
TRBJ1-3 | TRBD1 | TRBV6-1 | NA | CASGTGGNTIYF | TGTGCCAGCGGGACAGGCGGGAACACCATATATTTT
TRBJ1-5 | NA | TRBV11-2 | NA | CASSSAALGGDQPQHF | TGTGCCAGCAGCTCAGCGGCTTTGGGGGGAGATCAGCCCCAGCATTTT
TRBJ2-1 | NA | TRBV20-1 | many | CSARSPGVYNEQFF | TGCAGTGCTAGGTCCCCAGGGGTTTACAATGAGCAGTTCTTC
TRBJ1-5 | TRBD1 | TRBV6-6 | few | CASRRQGAKYQPQHF | TGTGCCAGCAGGCGACAGGGGGCGAAATACCAGCCCCAGCATTTT
TRBJ1-1 | NA | TRBV4-1 | few | CASSQGVRQNTEAFF | TGCGCCAGCAGCCAAGGCGTCAGGCAGAACACTGAAGCTTTCTTT
TRBJ2-7 | TRBD2 | TRBV12-3/TRBV12-4 | many | CASSRTSGSYEQYF | TGTGCCAGCAGTCGGACTAGCGGGAGCTACGAGCAGTACTTC
TRBJ1-1 | NA | TRBV19 | NA | CASRDISNTEAFF | TGTGCCAGTAGAGATATCAGCAACACTGAAGCTTTCTTT
TRBJ2-3 | TRBD2 | TRBV13 | NA | CASSLRLAGWNTQYF | TGTGCCAGCAGCCTCCGACTAGCGGGGTGGAATACGCAGTATTTT
TRBJ2-7 | TRBD2 | TRBV11-2 | NA | CASSLVASGKTYEQYF | TGTGCCAGCAGCTTAGTGGCTAGCGGGAAAACCTACGAGCAGTACTTC
TRBJ2-1 | TRBD2 | TRBV20-1 | few | CSARVRGALYNEQFF | TGCAGTGCTAGAGTGCGGGGGGCATTATACAATGAGCAGTTCTTC
TRBJ2-1 | TRBD2 | TRBV6-5 | NA | CASSYLVGGYYNEQFF | TGTGCCAGCAGTTACTTGGTGGGAGGGTACTACAATGAGCAGTTCTTC
TRBJ2-7 | NA | TRBV27 | NA | CASSLSHRRYEQYF | TGTGCCAGCAGTTTATCGCACAGGAGATACGAGCAGTACTTC
TRBJ1-3 | NA | TRBV12-3/TRBV12-4 | few | CASSPRQGLSGNTIYF | TGTGCCAGCAGTCCCAGGCAGGGGCTCTCTGGAAACACCATATATTTT
TRBJ2-5 | NA | TRBV7-6 | NA | CASSVEAGDPQTQYF | TGTGCCAGCAGCGTGGAGGCAGGGGATCCCCAGACCCAGTACTTC
TRBJ2-7 | NA | TRBV12-3/TRBV12-4 | few | CASSRASRMLTSYEQYF | TGTGCCAGCAGCCGGGCTTCTCGGATGTTAACCTCCTACGAGCAGTACTTC
TRBJ2-2 | TRBD2 | TRBV30 | few | CAWRSGSDTGELFF | TGTGCCTGGAGGAGCGGGAGTGACACCGGGGAGCTGTTTTTT
TRBJ2-1 | TRBD2 | TRBV5-1 | few | CASGRLAGVDEQFF | TGCGCCAGCGGAAGACTAGCGGGAGTCGATGAGCAGTTCTTC
TRBJ2-1 | TRBD1 | TRBV6-1 | NA | CASSPSTGGNEQFF | TGTGCCAGCAGTCCCTCTACAGGGGGGAATGAGCAGTTCTTC
TRBJ2-3 | TRBD2 | TRBV4-1 | NA | CASSQDRGGGEDTQYF | TGCGCCAGCAGCCAAGATAGGGGCGGGGGGGAGGATACGCAGTATTTT
TRBJ2-5 | TRBD2 | TRBV5-1 | few | CASSLGTRESETQYF | TGCGCCAGCAGCTTAGGGACTAGGGAATCGGAGACCCAGTACTTC
TRBJ2-7 | NA | TRBV4-1 | few | CASSLTGLASYEQYF | TGCGCCAGCAGCCTAACAGGTCTAGCTAGCTACGAGCAGTACTTC
TRBJ2-7 | NA | TRBV6-2/TRBV6-3 | NA | CASTNRLEQYF | TGTGCCAGCACCAACCGACTGGAGCAGTACTTC